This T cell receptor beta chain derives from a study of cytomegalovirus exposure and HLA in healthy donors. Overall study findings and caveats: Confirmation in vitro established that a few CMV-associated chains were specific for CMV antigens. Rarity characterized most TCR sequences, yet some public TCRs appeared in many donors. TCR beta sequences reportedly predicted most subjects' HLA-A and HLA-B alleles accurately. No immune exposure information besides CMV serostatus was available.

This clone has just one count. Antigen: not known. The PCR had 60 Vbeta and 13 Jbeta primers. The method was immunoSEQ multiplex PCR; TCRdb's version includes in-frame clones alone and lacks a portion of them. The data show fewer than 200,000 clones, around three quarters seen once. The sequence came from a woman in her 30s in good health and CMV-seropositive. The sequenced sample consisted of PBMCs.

In nucleotides, the CDR3 is TGTGCCAGCAGGGGGAGTTTGGGGTCCTACAATGAGCAGTTCTTC. This codes for CASRGSLGSYNEQFF. The chain combines TRBV2 with TRBJ2-1; TRBD2 is a possible D gene (5 bases). V lost 6 bases and J 1 base, leaving 13 bases between the germline ends. The germline gives CDR1 SNHLY, CDR2 FYNNEI. The length of the CDR3 is 15 residues. The full variable domain, rest sourced from reference TRBV2 and TRBJ2-1, is EPEVTQTPSHQVTQMGQEVILRCVPISNHLYFYWYRQILGQKVEFLVSFYNNEISEKSEIFDDQFSVERPDGSNFTLKIRSTKLEDSAMYFCASRGSLGSYNEQFFGPGTRLTVL.